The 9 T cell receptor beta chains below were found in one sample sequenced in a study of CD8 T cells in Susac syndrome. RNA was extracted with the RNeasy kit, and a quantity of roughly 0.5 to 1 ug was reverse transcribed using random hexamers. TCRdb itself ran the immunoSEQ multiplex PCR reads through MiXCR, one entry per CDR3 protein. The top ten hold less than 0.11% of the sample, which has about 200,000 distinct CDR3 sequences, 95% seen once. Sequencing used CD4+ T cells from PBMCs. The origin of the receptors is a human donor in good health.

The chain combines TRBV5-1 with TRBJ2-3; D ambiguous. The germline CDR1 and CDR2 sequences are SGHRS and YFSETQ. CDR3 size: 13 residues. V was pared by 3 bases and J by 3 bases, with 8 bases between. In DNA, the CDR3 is TGCGCCAGCAGCTCGGACGGGACAGATACGCAGTATTTT. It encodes CASSSDGTDTQYF.

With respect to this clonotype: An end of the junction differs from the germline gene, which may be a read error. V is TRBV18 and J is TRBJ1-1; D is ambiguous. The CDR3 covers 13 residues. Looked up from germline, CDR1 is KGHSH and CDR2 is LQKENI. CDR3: CASSPPDSKEAFF. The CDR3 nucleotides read TGTGCCAGCTCCCCACCGGACTCAAAAGAAGCTTTCTTT.

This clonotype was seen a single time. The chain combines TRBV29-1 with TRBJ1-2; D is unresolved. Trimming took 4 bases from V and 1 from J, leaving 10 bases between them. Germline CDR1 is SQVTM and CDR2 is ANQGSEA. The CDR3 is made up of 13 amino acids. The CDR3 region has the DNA TGCAGCGTTGGGGCACTTCTTAACTATGGCTACACCTTC. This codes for CSVGALLNYGYTF. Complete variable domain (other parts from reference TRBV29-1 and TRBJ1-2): SAVISQKPSRDICQRGTSLTIQCQVDSQVTMMFWYRQQPGQSLTLIATANQGSEATYESGFVIDKFPISRPNLTFSTLTVSNMSPEDSSIYLCSVGALLNYGYTFGSGTRLTVV.

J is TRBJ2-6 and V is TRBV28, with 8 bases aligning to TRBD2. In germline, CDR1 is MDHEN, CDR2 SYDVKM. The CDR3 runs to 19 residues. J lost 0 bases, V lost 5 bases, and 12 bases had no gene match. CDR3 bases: TGTGCCAGCAGTCCCGGAGGTGCGGGAGGTTTCTCTGGGGCCAACGTCCTGACTTTC. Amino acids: CASSPGGAGGFSGANVLTF.

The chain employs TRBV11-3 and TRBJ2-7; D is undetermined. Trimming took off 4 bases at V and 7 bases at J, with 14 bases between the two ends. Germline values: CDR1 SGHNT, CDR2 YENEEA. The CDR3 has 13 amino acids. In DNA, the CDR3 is TGTGCCAGCAGCTCCGTCATCGGTGGGGAGCAGTACTTC. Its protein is CASSSVIGGEQYF.

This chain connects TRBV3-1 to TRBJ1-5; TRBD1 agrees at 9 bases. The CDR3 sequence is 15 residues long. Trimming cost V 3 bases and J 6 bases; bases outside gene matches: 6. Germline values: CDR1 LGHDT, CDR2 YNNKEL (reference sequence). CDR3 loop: CASSQMTGGSQPQHF. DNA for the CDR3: TGTGCCAGCAGCCAGATGACAGGGGGGAGTCAGCCCCAGCATTTT.

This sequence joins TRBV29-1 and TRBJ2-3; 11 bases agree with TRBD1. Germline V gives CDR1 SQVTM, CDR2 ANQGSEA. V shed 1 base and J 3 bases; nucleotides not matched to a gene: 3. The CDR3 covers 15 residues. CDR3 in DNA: TGCAGCGTTGAAGCGGACAGGGGGCCGACAGATACGCAGTATTTT. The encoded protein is CSVEADRGPTDTQYF.

CDR3: CASSPWTGRSIEAFF. CDR3 nucleotides: TGTGCCAGCAGCCCGTGGACAGGGCGTTCGATTGAAGCTTTCTTT. The V call is TRBV3-1, the J call TRBJ1-1, with 8 bases matching TRBD1. J lost 7 bases, V lost 4 bases, and 11 bases had no gene match. The CDR3 sequence is 15 residues long. Germline V gene lookup returns CDR1 LGHDT and CDR2 YNNKEL (reference sequence).

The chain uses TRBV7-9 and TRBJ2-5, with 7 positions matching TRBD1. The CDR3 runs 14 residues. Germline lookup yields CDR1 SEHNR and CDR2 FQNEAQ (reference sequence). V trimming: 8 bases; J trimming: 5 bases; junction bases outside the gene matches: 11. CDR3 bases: TGTGCCAGCGGCGGCCGACAGGGCTTTGAGACCCAGTACTTC. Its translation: CASGGRQGFETQYF.